This record concerns one TCR beta chain sequence. This clonotype occurred many times. Its specific antigen is unknown. No qualities accompany the bases; no much larger clone lies one base away. These data belong to a study of T cells in Graves' hyperthyroidism and ophthalmopathy (dated by TCRdb to the late 2010s). With respect to the entire study: Peripheral blood was collected at initial diagnosis, before any treatment. A discovery cohort of around 100 patients, roughly 43 with Graves' ophthalmopathy and under 60 with stable Graves' hyperthyroidism, was used to find distinguishing TCR V-J signatures. An independent validation cohort of under 20 hyperthyroidism patients and over 15 patients who later progressed to ophthalmopathy tested prospective prediction of ophthalmopathy. The 95 to 100 discovery patients were randomly split 7:3 into training and test sets. In addition, the study compared T-cell repertoires in thyroid tissue and in blood from about 6 Graves' hyperthyroidism patients. Following sampling, methimazole starting at 30 mg daily was given to hyperthyroidism patients, and high-dose intravenous methylprednisolone was given to ophthalmopathy patients. The paper describes TCR Vbeta CDR3 sequencing of about 140 peripheral blood samples, made up of about 41 ophthalmopathy patients, roughly 80 hyperthyroidism patients and 17 progressor patients.

Results and caveats for the whole study, not just this receptor: Most expanded thyroid clonotypes (frequency above 0.001) were also found in blood, which suggests that blood repertoires may mirror thyroid immune responses. No statistical method was used to set the sample size in advance, and investigators knew the group allocation. Ophthalmopathy was separated from stable hyperthyroidism by a 13 V-J signature model, with roughly 88% sensitivity and about 81% specificity obtained in cross-validation and 80%/75% obtained in testing. During validation, the model predicted progression to ophthalmopathy a median of approximately 6.5 months ahead of onset, with almost 71% sensitivity and 72.22% specificity.

Ophthalmopathy patients had moderately to severely active disease, Clinical Activity Score of at least 3, NOSPECS grade of at least 4, and duration under 3 months. Patients with uncontrolled infections, other autoimmune diseases, pregnancy or lactation were excluded. Diagnoses relied on clinical symptoms, serum thyroxine and TRAb, thyroid ultrasound and orbital computed tomography. PBMCs were isolated from about 9.2 ml of fresh peripheral blood by Ficoll-Paque density gradient centrifugation. Trizol reagent was used to extract total RNA, and RNA quality was then checked on an Agilent 2100 Bioanalyzer. TCR beta CDR3 regions were amplified from RNA transcripts. The TCR CDR3 was subjected to a first round of RT-PCR using the HTBI primer set and the Qiagen OneStep RT-PCR kit. Libraries were constructed in a second round of multiplex PCR, after which size selection and purification were performed. Paired-end sequencing of the libraries was performed with 100 bp reads on an Illumina HiSeq2000. In the paper's pipeline: SOAPnuke was used to process the raw data, with reads discarded if the reads contained adapters or uncalled bases, had a mean Phred below 15, or lacked an exact constant-primer or identifier match. COPE v1.2.5 was used to merge the high-quality paired reads, and each unique nucleotide sequence was defined as a clonotype. Clonotypes were aligned to IMGT TRBV, TRBD and TRBJ reference segments using MiTCR v1.1. Only V-J combinations with frequency above 0.0001, covering 99% to 99.2% of repertoires, were analysed. A TCS score was defined as the ratio between F50 (clonal expansion) and ExV (chaos), using BLOSUM62-based TCRdist between CDR3 peptides within each V-J. Welch's t-statistics and random forest reduced approximately 520 V-J features to fewer than 15, which were used in a naive Bayes classifier (R e1071). Through fastp at Q25 and MiXCR, TCRdb rebuilt clones from the public reads, retaining in-frame beta chains. Rows are combined by CDR3 protein, so each entry shows the most common genes and DNA. TCRdb, rather than the study authors, made the V and J calls. For this sample the table gives 400,000 or so distinct CDR3 sequences, of which about 15% were detected only once. About 19% of the sample goes to the ten largest clones.

The CDR3 covers 15 residues, taking in both the cysteine and the phenylalanine. Only the CDR3 region is kept as DNA, spanning 45 bases read in frame from base 1. The V and J ends are trimmed by 4 bases and 3 bases, leaving 12 bases between them. Sequences MDHEN (CDR1) and SYDVKM (CDR2) are obtained from the germline V gene. The chain uses TRBV28 and TRBJ1-4; the D gene is perhaps TRBD1, from 6 matching bases. The sequence came from a woman aged 25 to 39 with Graves' ophthalmopathy. Sequencing was carried out using blood. The sequenced DNA: TGTGCCAGCAGTTCAAGGGGGATGGCTAATGAAAAACTGTTTTTT. It codes for CASSSRGMANEKLFF.